This T cell receptor (beta chain) was documented in a study of Graves' ophthalmopathy and Graves' hyperthyroidism. This clonotype was recorded many times. The TCR beta CDR3 regions underwent amplification from RNA transcripts. First-round RT-PCR employed HTBI primers, with a second-round multiplex PCR after it. One entry per CDR3 protein results from TCRdb running MiXCR on the multiplex PCR reads. The data show around 670,000 distinct CDR3 sequences, approximately 40% seen once. Serum thyroxine and TRAb, along with clinical symptoms, thyroid ultrasound and orbital computed tomography, were what diagnosis relied on. Germline V gene sequence: CDR1 SGHTA, CDR2 FQGNSA. The CDR3 covers 15 residues. With 3 bases removed from V and 4 bases from J, the gap between germline ends came to 13 bases.

Sequences were obtained from peripheral blood. The source is an adult man with Graves' ophthalmopathy. The chain combines TRBV7-2 with TRBJ1-3; weak D call: TRBD1 (5 bases). The CDR3 here is CASSFGQGGGNTIYF. CDR3 nucleotides: TGTGCCAGCAGCTTTGGCCAGGGTGGCGGAAACACCATATATTTT.